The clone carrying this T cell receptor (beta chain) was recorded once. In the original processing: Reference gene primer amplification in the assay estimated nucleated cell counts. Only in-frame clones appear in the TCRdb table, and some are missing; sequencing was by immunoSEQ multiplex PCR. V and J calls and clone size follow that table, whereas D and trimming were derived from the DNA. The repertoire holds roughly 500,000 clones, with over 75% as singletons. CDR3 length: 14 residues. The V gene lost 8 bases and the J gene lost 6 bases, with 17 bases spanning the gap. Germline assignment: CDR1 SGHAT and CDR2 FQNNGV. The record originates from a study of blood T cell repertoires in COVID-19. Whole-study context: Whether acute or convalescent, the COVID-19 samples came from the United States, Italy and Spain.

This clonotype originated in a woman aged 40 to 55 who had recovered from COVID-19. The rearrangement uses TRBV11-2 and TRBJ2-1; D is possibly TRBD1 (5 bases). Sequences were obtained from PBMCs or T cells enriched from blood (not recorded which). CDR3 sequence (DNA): TGTGCCAGCCAACCTTTAGACAGACTCAATGAGCAGTTCTTC. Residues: CASQPLDRLNEQFF.